The text below deals with one T cell receptor (beta chain). Its antigen is still unknown. Researchers ran the PCR with 60 Vbeta and 13 Jbeta primers. Method: immunoSEQ multiplex PCR; TCRdb's copy keeps in-frame clones and lacks some. The table for this sample gives around 130,000 clones. Trimming cost V 1 base and J 4 bases, with 7 bases left between them. Germline CDR1 reads SGHAT; CDR2 reads FQNNGV. This CDR3 is built from 13 residues. This entry is derived from a study of cytomegalovirus exposure and HLA in healthy donors. The wider study: Genetic ancestry analysis placed around 76% of the 400 or so donors that were genotyped in the Caucasian-associated cluster.

Findings and limits, study-wide: Further analysis, carried out later, found HLA-associated TCR beta chains more clonally expanded than equally common other chains. When presence/absence was analysed, sequencing depth was taken to be roughly uniform across donors.

Though nominally healthy at sampling, donors likely had unrecorded immune exposures. This receptor was identified in a woman aged 40 to 49 in good health and CMV-seronegative. The chain employs TRBV11-2 and TRBJ1-2; the D is unclear. The sequencing input was PBMCs. CDR3 amino acids: CASSLGLGYGYTF. As DNA, the CDR3 is TGTGCCAGCAGCTTAGGACTCGGCTATGGCTACACCTTC.